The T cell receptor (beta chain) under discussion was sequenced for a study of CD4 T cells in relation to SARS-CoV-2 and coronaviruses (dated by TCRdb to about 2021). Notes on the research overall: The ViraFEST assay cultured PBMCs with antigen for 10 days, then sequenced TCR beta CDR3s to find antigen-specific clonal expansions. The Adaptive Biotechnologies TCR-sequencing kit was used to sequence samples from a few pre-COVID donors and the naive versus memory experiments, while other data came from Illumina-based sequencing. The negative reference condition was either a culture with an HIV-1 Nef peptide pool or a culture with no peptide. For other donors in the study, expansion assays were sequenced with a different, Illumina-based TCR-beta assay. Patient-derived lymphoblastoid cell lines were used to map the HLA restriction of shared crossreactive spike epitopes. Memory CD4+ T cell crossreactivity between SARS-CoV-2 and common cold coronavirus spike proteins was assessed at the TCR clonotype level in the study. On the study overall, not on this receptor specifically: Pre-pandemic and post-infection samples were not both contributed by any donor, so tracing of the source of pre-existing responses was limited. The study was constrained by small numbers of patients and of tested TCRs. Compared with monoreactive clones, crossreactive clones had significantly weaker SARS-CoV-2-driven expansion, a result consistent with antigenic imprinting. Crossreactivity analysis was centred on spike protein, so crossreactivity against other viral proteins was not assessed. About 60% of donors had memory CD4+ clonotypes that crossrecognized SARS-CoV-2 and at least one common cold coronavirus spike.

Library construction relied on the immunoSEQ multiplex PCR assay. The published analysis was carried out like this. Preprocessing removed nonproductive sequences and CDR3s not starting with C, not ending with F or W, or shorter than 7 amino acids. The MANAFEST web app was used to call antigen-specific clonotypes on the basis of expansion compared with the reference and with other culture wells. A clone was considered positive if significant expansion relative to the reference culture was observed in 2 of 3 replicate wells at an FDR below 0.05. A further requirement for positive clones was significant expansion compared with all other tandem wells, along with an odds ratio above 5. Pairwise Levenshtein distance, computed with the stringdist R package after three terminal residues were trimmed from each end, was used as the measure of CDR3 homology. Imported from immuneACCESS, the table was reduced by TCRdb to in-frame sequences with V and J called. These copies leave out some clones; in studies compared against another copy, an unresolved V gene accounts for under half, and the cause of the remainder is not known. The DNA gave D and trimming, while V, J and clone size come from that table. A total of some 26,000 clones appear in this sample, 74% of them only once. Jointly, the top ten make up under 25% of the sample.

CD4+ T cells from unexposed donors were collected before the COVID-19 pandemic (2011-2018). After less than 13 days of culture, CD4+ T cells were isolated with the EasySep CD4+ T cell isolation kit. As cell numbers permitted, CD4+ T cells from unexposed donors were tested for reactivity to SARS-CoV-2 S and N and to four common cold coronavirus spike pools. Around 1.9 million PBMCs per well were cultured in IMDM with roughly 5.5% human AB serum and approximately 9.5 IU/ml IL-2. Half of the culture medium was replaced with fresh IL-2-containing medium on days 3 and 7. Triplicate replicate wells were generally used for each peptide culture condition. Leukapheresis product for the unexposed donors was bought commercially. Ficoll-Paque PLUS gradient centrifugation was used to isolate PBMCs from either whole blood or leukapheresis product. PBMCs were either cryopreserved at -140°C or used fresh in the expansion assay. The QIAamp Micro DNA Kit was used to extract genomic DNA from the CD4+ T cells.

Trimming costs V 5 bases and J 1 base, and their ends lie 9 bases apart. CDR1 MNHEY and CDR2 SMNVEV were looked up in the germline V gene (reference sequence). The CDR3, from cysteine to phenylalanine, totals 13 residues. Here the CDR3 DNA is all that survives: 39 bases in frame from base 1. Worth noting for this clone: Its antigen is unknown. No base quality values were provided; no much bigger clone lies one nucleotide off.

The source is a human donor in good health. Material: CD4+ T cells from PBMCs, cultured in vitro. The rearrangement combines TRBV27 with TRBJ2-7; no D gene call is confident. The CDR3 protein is CASSHDWSYEQYF. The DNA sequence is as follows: TGTGCCAGCAGTCATGACTGGTCCTACGAGCAGTACTTC.